What follows describes a single T cell receptor (beta chain). The sample comes from a study of cytomegalovirus exposure and HLA in healthy donors. This CDR3 spans 13 amino acids. The germline gives CDR1 MNHNS, CDR2 SASEGT. V was trimmed by 5 bases and J by 0 bases, leaving 8 bases between them. 13 Jbeta primers and 60 Vbeta primers were used for the PCR. Only in-frame clones appear in the TCRdb table, and some are missing; sequencing was by immunoSEQ multiplex PCR. The table lists about 92,000 clones, approximately 81% of them singletons. The rearrangement uses TRBV6-1 and TRBJ2-7; D is uncertain. The clonotype was recovered from a girl aged 2-9 years in good health and CMV-seropositive. Material: PBMCs. The CDR3 bases are TGTGCCAGCAGTCCTCATAGCTCCTACGAGCAGTACTTC. Translating it yields CASSPHSSYEQYF.